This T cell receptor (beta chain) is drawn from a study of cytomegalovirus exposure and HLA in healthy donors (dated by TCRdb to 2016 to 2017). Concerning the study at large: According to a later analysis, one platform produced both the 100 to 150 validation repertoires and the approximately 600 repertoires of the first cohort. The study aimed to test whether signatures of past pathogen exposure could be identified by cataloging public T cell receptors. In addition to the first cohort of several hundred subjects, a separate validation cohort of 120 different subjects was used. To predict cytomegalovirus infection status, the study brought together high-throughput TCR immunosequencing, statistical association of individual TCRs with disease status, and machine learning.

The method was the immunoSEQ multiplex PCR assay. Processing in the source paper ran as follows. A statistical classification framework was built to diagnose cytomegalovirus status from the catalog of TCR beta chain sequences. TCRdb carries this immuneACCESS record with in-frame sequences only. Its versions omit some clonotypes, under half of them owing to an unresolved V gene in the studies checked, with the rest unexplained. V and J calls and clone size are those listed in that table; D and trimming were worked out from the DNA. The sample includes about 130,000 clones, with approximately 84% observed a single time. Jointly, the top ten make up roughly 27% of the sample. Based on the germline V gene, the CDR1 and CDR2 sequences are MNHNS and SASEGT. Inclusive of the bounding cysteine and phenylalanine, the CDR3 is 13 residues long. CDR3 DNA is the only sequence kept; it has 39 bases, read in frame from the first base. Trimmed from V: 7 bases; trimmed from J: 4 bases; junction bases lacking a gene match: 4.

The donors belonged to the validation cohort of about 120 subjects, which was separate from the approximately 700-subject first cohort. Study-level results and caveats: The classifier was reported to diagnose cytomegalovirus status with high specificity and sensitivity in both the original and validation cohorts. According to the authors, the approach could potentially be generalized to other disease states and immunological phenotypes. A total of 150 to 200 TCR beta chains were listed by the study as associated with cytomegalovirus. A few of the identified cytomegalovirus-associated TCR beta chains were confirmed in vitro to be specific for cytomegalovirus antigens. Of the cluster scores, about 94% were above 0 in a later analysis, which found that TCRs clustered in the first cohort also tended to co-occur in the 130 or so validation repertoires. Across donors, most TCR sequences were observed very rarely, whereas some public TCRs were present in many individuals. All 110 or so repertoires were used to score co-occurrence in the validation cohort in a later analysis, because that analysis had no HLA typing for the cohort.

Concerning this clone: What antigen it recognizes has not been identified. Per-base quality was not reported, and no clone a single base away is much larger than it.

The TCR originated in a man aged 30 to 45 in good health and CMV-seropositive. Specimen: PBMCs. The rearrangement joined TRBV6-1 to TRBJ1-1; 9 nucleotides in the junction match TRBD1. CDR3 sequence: CASKDRGSTEAFF. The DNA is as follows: TGTGCCAGCAAGGACAGGGGAAGCACTGAAGCTTTCTTT.